The rows below give T cell receptor beta chains drawn from one sample of a study of human T cells and chemical hapten exposure. TCRdb called the RACE reads again in MiXCR, with one record for every CDR3 protein. The sample carries about 110,000 distinct CDR3 sequences, approximately 12% recorded once. Sequenced here: whole blood, sampled in connection with sensitization to the hapten diphenylcyclopropenone (DPC). The receptors shown here come from a woman aged 50 to 60 with alopecia areata. Some clones in this sample may be carry-over from other donors' samples. The CDR3 runs from the conserved cysteine through the conserved F or W. The D gene is left open where the match is weak. Rows give clone size only sometimes, using once, few, many, or a class for an expanded clone.

CDR3: CASSMTGPGANVLTF
DNA: TGTGCCAGCAGCATGACAGGGCCAGGGGCCAACGTCCTGACTTTC
D: TRBD1
V: TRBV6-5
J: TRBJ2-6
size: -

CDR3: CASRPLGSNQPQHF
DNA: TGTGCCAGCAGACCACTTGGGAGCAATCAGCCCCAGCATTTT
D: -
V: TRBV27
J: TRBJ1-5
size: many

CDR3: CATRARGYEQYF
DNA: TGTGCCACCCGGGCCAGGGGCTACGAGCAGTACTTC
D: -
V: TRBV11-2
J: TRBJ2-7
size: many

CDR3: CASSPQYGSPLHF
DNA: TGTGCCAGCAGTCCCCAGTACGGATCACCCCTCCACTTT
D: -
V: TRBV28
J: TRBJ1-6
size: few

CDR3: CAISEFIQETQYF
DNA: TGTGCCATCAGTGAGTTCATCCAAGAGACCCAGTACTTC
D: -
V: TRBV10-3
J: TRBJ2-5
size: -

CDR3: CSVVTRGMNTEAFF
DNA: TGCAGCGTTGTGACCAGAGGCATGAACACTGAAGCTTTCTTT
D: -
V: TRBV29-1
J: TRBJ1-1
size: few

CDR3: CASSQDRRLYSYNEQFF
DNA: TGTGCCAGCAGCCAAGATCGGCGGCTATACTCCTACAATGAGCAGTTCTTC
D: -
V: TRBV14
J: TRBJ2-1
size: -

CDR3: CASSRLSGRAADTQYF
DNA: TGTGCCAGCAGCCGCCTCAGCGGGAGGGCCGCAGATACGCAGTATTTT
D: TRBD2
V: TRBV3-1
J: TRBJ2-3
size: few

CDR3: CASSTLGTIQETQYF
DNA: TGCGCCAGCAGCACCCTGGGGACTATCCAAGAGACCCAGTACTTC
D: TRBD2
V: TRBV5-1
J: TRBJ2-5
size: many

CDR3: CASSDAGLPREQYF
DNA: TGTGCCAGCAGTGATGCGGGACTCCCTCGCGAGCAGTACTTC
D: -
V: TRBV25-1
J: TRBJ2-7
size: -

CDR3: CASSFGDEKLFF
DNA: TGTGCCAGCAGCTTTGGGGATGAAAAACTGTTTTTT
D: -
V: TRBV5-4
J: TRBJ1-4
size: few

CDR3: CASSASYTDTQYF
DNA: TGTGCCAGCAGCGCCAGCTACACAGATACGCAGTATTTT
D: -
V: TRBV7-2
J: TRBJ2-3
size: few

CDR3: CASSSDPPGPQHF
DNA: TGTGCCAGCAGCTCTGACCCTCCGGGGCCCCAGCATTTT
D: -
V: TRBV7-9
J: TRBJ1-5
size: many

CDR3: CSVAVGLGITEQFF
DNA: TGCAGCGTTGCGGTAGGACTAGGAATAACTGAGCAGTTCTTC
D: TRBD2
V: TRBV29-1
J: TRBJ2-1
size: -

CDR3: CASSKGQGSLGTEAFF
DNA: TGTGCCAGCAGCAAAGGACAGGGGAGTTTGGGCACTGAAGCTTTCTTT
D: TRBD1
V: TRBV5-4
J: TRBJ1-1
size: few

CDR3: CASSQYDPGQGTDTQYF
DNA: TGTGCCAGCAGCCAATACGATCCGGGACAGGGAACAGATACGCAGTATTTT
D: TRBD1
V: TRBV3-1
J: TRBJ2-3
size: few

CDR3: CASSPGQSETQYF
DNA: TGTGCCAGCAGTCCAGGACAGTCAGAGACCCAGTACTTC
D: -
V: TRBV7-2
J: TRBJ2-5
size: once

CDR3: CASSLARGRRTLYSYEQYF
DNA: TGTGCCAGCAGCTTAGCTAGAGGCCGACGGACACTATACTCCTACGAGCAGTACTTC
D: -
V: TRBV7-8
J: TRBJ2-7
size: -